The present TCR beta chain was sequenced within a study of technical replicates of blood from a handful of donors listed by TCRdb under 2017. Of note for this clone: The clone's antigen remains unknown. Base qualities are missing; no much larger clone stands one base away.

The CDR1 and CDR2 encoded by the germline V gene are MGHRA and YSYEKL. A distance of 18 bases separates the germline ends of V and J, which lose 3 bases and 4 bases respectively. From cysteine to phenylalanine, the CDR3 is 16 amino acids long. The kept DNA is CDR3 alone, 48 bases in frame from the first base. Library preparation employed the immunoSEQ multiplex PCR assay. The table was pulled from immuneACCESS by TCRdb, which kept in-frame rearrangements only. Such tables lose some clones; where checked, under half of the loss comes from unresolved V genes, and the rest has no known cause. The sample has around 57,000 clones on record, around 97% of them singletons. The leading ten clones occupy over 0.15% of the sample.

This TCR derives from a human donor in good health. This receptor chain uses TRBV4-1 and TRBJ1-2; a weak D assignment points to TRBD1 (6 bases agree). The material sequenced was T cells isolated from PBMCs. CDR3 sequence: CASSQELRTGFYGYTF. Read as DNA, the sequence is TGCGCCAGCAGCCAGGAATTAAGAACAGGGTTCTATGGCTACACCTTC.